A selection of T cell receptor beta chains follows, all from one sample in a study of cytomegalovirus exposure and HLA in healthy donors. Assay used: immunoSEQ multiplex PCR; TCRdb lists only in-frame clones, some missing. This table holds approximately 180,000 clones, roughly 80% found once. The material sequenced was PBMCs. The source of these receptors is a woman between 18 and 30 years old in good health and CMV-seronegative. The CDR3 runs from the conserved cysteine through the conserved F or W.

TRBV7-8	TRBJ2-7	CASAGGGWYEQYF
TRBV6-1	TRBJ2-1	CASSEVPGGPRLTPYNEQFF
TRBV6-1	TRBJ2-2	CASSEARRAMTGELFF
TRBV28	TRBJ2-7	CASSLGTHRTYEQYF
TRBV5-1	TRBJ2-1	CASSLSGTGYNEQFF
TRBV7-9	TRBJ2-2	CSSTSSNTGELFF
TRBV7-7	TRBJ2-1	CASSLGLASYNEQFF
TRBV7-2	TRBJ2-3	CASSLGQGEVDTQYF
TRBV7-2	TRBJ2-7	CASSSPGTDLYEQYF
TRBV5-1	TRBJ1-4	CASSLDRAPNEKLFF
TRBV18	TRBJ2-5	CASSEVDSQETQYF
TRBV29-1	TRBJ2-1	CSVEGFSGYNEQFF
TRBV6-5	TRBJ2-2	CASSDRPNTGELFF
TRBV27	TRBJ2-3	CASRHRTDTQYF
TRBV19	TRBJ1-4	CASSDQGEEKLFF
TRBV5-4	TRBJ2-1	CASSLRWAEQFF
TRBV5-1	TRBJ1-1	CASSLTTGGTEAFF
TRBV6-6	TRBJ1-1	CASRPRQGASTEAFF
TRBV7-6	TRBJ2-2	CATLAGGNTGELFF
TRBV7-2	TRBJ1-5	CASSGRGNQPQHF
TRBV19	TRBJ2-1	CASSPHGLAGVPYEQFF
TRBV30	TRBJ2-7	CAWNRQESSYEQYF
TRBV7-9	TRBJ2-1	CASRKNGYNEQFF
TRBV11-2	TRBJ2-7	CASSQDRPYEQYF
TRBV5-4	TRBJ1-2	CASSISLGGDYGYTF
TRBV18	TRBJ2-1	CASSPPAGDPAFF
TRBV27	TRBJ2-2	CASSFEAGGVGELFF
TRBV6-1	NA	CASRGHAIYEQYF
TRBV7-8	TRBJ2-5	CASRLQGVGETQYF
TRBV5-6	TRBJ2-1	CASTLLGEHPNEQFF
TRBV9	TRBJ1-4	CASSGGGSSEKLFF
TRBV4-2	TRBJ1-3	CASSQVADTPKGNTIYF